Listed below are T cell receptor beta chains from one sample, sequenced in a study of T cells of healthy individuals. TCRdb ran MiXCR on the 5' RACE reads and lists one entry per CDR3 protein. This sample yields 100,000 or so distinct CDR3 sequences, of which 15% to 20% are seen a single time; roughly 6.2% belongs to the top ten. All receptors derive from a human donor in good health. The CDR3 runs from the conserved cysteine through the conserved F or W. The D gene is left open where the match is weak. Size is omitted from some rows. Given values are once, few, many or a class for expanded clones.

J: TRBJ2-4; D: -; size: many; V: TRBV12-3/TRBV12-4; DNA: TGTGCCAGCGGTGAGGCCAAAAACATTCAGTACTTC; CDR3: CASGEAKNIQYF
J: TRBJ2-7; D: -; size: -; V: TRBV7-9; DNA: TGTGCCAGCAGCTTAGGTCGCTACGAGCAGTACTTC; CDR3: CASSLGRYEQYF
J: TRBJ1-5; D: -; size: few; V: TRBV6-1; DNA: TGTGCCAGCAGTGAAGCTTTGGGCCCGTGGGGCAATCAGCCCCAGCATTTT; CDR3: CASSEALGPWGNQPQHF
J: TRBJ2-3; D: TRBD2; size: -; V: TRBV28; DNA: TGTGCCAGCAGGGGACTAGCGGGTACTCGACTGCAGTATTTT; CDR3: CASRGLAGTRLQYF
J: TRBJ2-2; D: TRBD2; size: few; V: TRBV4-2; DNA: TGTGCCAGCAGCCATGGACTAGCGGGAACCGGGGAGCTGTTTTTT; CDR3: CASSHGLAGTGELFF
J: TRBJ2-1; D: TRBD2; size: few; V: TRBV29-1; DNA: TGCAGCGTTGGTGCGGGGGGGCAAAATGAGCAGTTCTTC; CDR3: CSVGAGGQNEQFF
J: TRBJ2-1; D: -; size: many; V: TRBV6-2/TRBV6-3; DNA: TGTGCCAGCAGTCCGGGGGAAGCCTACAATGAGCAGTTCTTC; CDR3: CASSPGEAYNEQFF
J: TRBJ1-2; D: TRBD1; size: few; V: TRBV6-5; DNA: TGTGCCAGCAGCCCCCTTCCGGGGCCCGCAGGGGGGGGCTACACCTTC; CDR3: CASSPLPGPAGGGYTF
J: TRBJ1-2; D: -; size: many; V: TRBV4-1; DNA: TGCGCCAGCAGCGGGGTCAAAAAGGGGTATGGCTACACCTTC; CDR3: CASSGVKKGYGYTF
J: TRBJ1-5; D: TRBD1; size: many; V: TRBV2; DNA: TGTGCCAGTAGAGACAGGGGTAGCAATCAGCCCCAGCATTTT; CDR3: CASRDRGSNQPQHF
J: TRBJ2-5; D: -; size: -; V: TRBV25-1; DNA: TGTGCCAGCAGGGGGACCGAAGAGACCCAGTACTTC; CDR3: CASRGTEETQYF
J: TRBJ2-3; D: -; size: few; V: TRBV27; DNA: TGTGCCAGCAGTACCAGACAGGAAACGGATACGCAGTATTTT; CDR3: CASSTRQETDTQYF
J: TRBJ2-5; D: -; size: -; V: TRBV12-3/TRBV12-4; DNA: TGTGCCAGCAGTTACGGGGGCTGGGAGACCCAGTACTTC; CDR3: CASSYGGWETQYF
J: TRBJ2-1; D: TRBD2; size: -; V: TRBV6-2/TRBV6-3; DNA: TGTGCCAGCAGTCGACTAGCGAAGGACAATGAGCAGTTCTTC; CDR3: CASSRLAKDNEQFF
J: TRBJ2-5; D: TRBD2; size: -; V: TRBV6-5; DNA: TGTGCCAGCAGTCGGGGGGTAGCGGGGGGCCAAGAGACCCAGTACTTC; CDR3: CASSRGVAGGQETQYF
J: TRBJ1-5; D: -; size: many; V: TRBV12-3/TRBV12-4; DNA: TGTGCCAGCGCCCCGGACAACAATCAGCCCCAGCATTTT; CDR3: CASAPDNNQPQHF
J: TRBJ2-2; D: TRBD2; size: few; V: TRBV7-2; DNA: TGTGCCAGCAGCTTAGCGCCGGGGGGGCGCGGCACCGGGGAGCTGTTTTTT; CDR3: CASSLAPGGRGTGELFF
J: TRBJ2-1; D: -; size: many; V: TRBV20-1; DNA: TGCAGTGCTAGAGATCACAGGGCGGCATACAATGAGCAGTTCTTC; CDR3: CSARDHRAAYNEQFF
J: TRBJ1-4; D: -; size: -; V: TRBV19; DNA: TGTGCCAGTAGGCGGCAGGTTGCAACTAATGAAAAACTGTTTTTT; CDR3: CASRRQVATNEKLFF
J: TRBJ1-1; D: TRBD1; size: many; V: TRBV20-1; DNA: TGCAGTGCTAGAGATCGTCGGACAGGGTCATTCACTGAAGCTTTCTTT; CDR3: CSARDRRTGSFTEAFF
J: TRBJ2-1; D: -; size: many; V: TRBV10-3; DNA: TGTGCCATCAGCGCGGGACCTAATATGGGTAGTAATGAGCAGTTCTTC; CDR3: CAISAGPNMGSNEQFF
J: TRBJ2-5; D: TRBD2; size: many; V: TRBV29-1; DNA: TGCAGCGTTGGGGGGGGGGTCGGAAAGACCCAGTACTTC; CDR3: CSVGGGVGKTQYF
J: TRBJ2-2; D: -; size: few; V: TRBV30; DNA: TGTGCCTGGAGTGTGGGGGGACAGATAATTCACCGGGGAGCGGGGGAGCTGTTTTTT; CDR3: CAWSVGGQIIHRGAGELFF
J: TRBJ1-5; D: -; size: -; V: TRBV12-3/TRBV12-4; DNA: TGTGCCAGCAGTGTACGGTATCAGCCCCAGCATTTT; CDR3: CASSVRYQPQHF
J: TRBJ2-3; D: -; size: -; V: TRBV6-6; DNA: TGTGCCAGCACCGCGGGGAGAGATACGCAGTATTTT; CDR3: CASTAGRDTQYF
J: TRBJ2-3; D: -; size: -; V: TRBV7-8; DNA: TGTGCCAGCAGCTCTCCCCCTTTAGTCAGGGCAGATACGCAGTATTTT; CDR3: CASSSPPLVRADTQYF
J: TRBJ2-7; D: -; size: many; V: TRBV20-1; DNA: TGCAGTGCTCGACAGTCCTACGAGCAGTACTTC; CDR3: CSARQSYEQYF
J: TRBJ2-6; D: -; size: few; V: TRBV4-3; DNA: TGCGCCAGCAGCCCCTCCGGGACTTTACGAACTGGGGCCAACGTCCTGACTTTC; CDR3: CASSPSGTLRTGANVLTF
J: TRBJ2-3; D: -; size: -; V: TRBV29-1; DNA: TGCAGCGTTGCAGGGTATATCGCATCCGCAGATACGCAGTATTTT; CDR3: CSVAGYIASADTQYF
J: TRBJ2-1; D: TRBD2; size: many; V: TRBV5-4; DNA: TGTGCCAGCAGCTTGGCACTAGCGGCCTCCTACAATGAGCAGTTCTTC; CDR3: CASSLALAASYNEQFF
J: TRBJ2-5; D: TRBD2; size: -; V: TRBV11-2; DNA: TGTGCCAGCAGCCAACCTCGGGGGGGCCTTGAACAGACCCAGTACTTC; CDR3: CASSQPRGGLEQTQYF
J: TRBJ1-2; D: TRBD1; size: many; V: TRBV20-1; DNA: TGCAGTGCTAGAGATCTCCCTGACAGGGGCAACTATGGCTACACCTTC; CDR3: CSARDLPDRGNYGYTF
J: TRBJ1-5; D: -; size: few; V: TRBV7-9; DNA: TGTGCCAGCACCAGTTATAGCAATCAGCCCCAGCATTTT; CDR3: CASTSYSNQPQHF
J: TRBJ2-3; D: -; size: many; V: TRBV4-1; DNA: TGCGCCAGCAGCCAAGATGGTCGATCTACAGATACGCAGTATTTT; CDR3: CASSQDGRSTDTQYF
J: TRBJ1-1; D: -; size: -; V: TRBV29-1; DNA: TGCAGCGTTGGGTGGGGGGTGAACACTGAAGCTTTCTTT; CDR3: CSVGWGVNTEAFF
J: TRBJ2-3; D: TRBD1; size: many; V: TRBV28; DNA: TGTGCCGGCCGCAGGGGGAATACGCAGTATTTT; CDR3: CAGRRGNTQYF
J: TRBJ1-2; D: -; size: -; V: TRBV5-1; DNA: TGCGCCAGCAGCGTAGTTTCGGCTAACTATGGCTACACCTTC; CDR3: CASSVVSANYGYTF
J: TRBJ1-1; D: -; size: -; V: TRBV9; DNA: TGTGCCAGCAGCGTAGTTTCGGGCAGAGCTTTCTTT; CDR3: CASSVVSGRAFF
J: TRBJ1-6; D: TRBD1; size: -; V: TRBV11-2; DNA: TGTGCCAGCAGCGCGGGACAGCTTAATTCACCCCTCCACTTT; CDR3: CASSAGQLNSPLHF
J: TRBJ2-3; D: -; size: many; V: TRBV11-2; DNA: TGTGCCAGCAGCTTAGTGGGGCGGACCGTGGGCACAGATACGCAGTATTTT; CDR3: CASSLVGRTVGTDTQYF
J: TRBJ2-1; D: TRBD2; size: few; V: TRBV11-2; DNA: TGTGCCAGCAGCGTTCGACTAGCCAATGAGCAGTTCTTC; CDR3: CASSVRLANEQFF
J: TRBJ1-5; D: TRBD1; size: -; V: TRBV27; DNA: TGTGCCAGCAAGAGGGCAGGGGGCTATGGTATTGGCAATCAGCCCCAGCATTTT; CDR3: CASKRAGGYGIGNQPQHF
J: TRBJ2-1; D: -; size: -; V: TRBV28; DNA: TGTGCCAGCACCATCAACGGAGGACAGAATTACAATGAGCAGTTCTTC; CDR3: CASTINGGQNYNEQFF
J: TRBJ1-2; D: -; size: many; V: TRBV10-3; DNA: TGTGCCATCAGCGATTTGGGGGCTGGTGGCTACACCTTC; CDR3: CAISDLGAGGYTF
J: TRBJ2-2; D: TRBD1; size: -; V: TRBV12-3/TRBV12-4; DNA: TGTGCCAGCAGGCCCGGGACAGGGTTCGCCGGGGAGCTGTTTTTT; CDR3: CASRPGTGFAGELFF
J: TRBJ2-7; D: TRBD1; size: few; V: TRBV29-1; DNA: TGCAGCGCTCGGGACAGGGTGGGCTACGAGCAGTACTTC; CDR3: CSARDRVGYEQYF
J: TRBJ2-3; D: -; size: few; V: TRBV4-1; DNA: TGCGCCAGCAGCCAGGAAGACGGACCGGCAGATACGCAGTATTTT; CDR3: CASSQEDGPADTQYF
J: TRBJ2-1; D: -; size: -; V: TRBV5-1; DNA: TGCGCCAGCACCCCAGAGGACGGGAGAGGCTACAATGAGCAGTTCTTC; CDR3: CASTPEDGRGYNEQFF
J: TRBJ2-2; D: -; size: many; V: TRBV5-5; DNA: TGTGCCAGCAGCTTCGATGGGAACACCGGGGAGCTGTTTTTT; CDR3: CASSFDGNTGELFF
J: TRBJ2-1; D: -; size: few; V: TRBV11-3; DNA: TGTGCCAGCAGCTTAGAAGCAGTAAGTGAGCAGTTCTTC; CDR3: CASSLEAVSEQFF
J: TRBJ2-7; D: -; size: -; V: TRBV11-3; DNA: TGTGCCAGTACACCCCGGGACTGGAGCTCCTACGAGCAGTACTTC; CDR3: CASTPRDWSSYEQYF
J: TRBJ1-1; D: TRBD1; size: -; V: TRBV20-1; DNA: TGCAGTGCTACGGACAGGGGGCTTGAAGCTTTCTTT; CDR3: CSATDRGLEAFF
J: TRBJ1-2; D: TRBD1; size: many; V: TRBV7-2; DNA: TGTGCCAGCAGCTTAGAACGAACAGGGGGCGATGGCTACACCTTC; CDR3: CASSLERTGGDGYTF
J: TRBJ2-3; D: TRBD2; size: many; V: TRBV10-3; DNA: TGTGCCATCAGCGGGGGGATCACAGATACGCAGTATTTT; CDR3: CAISGGITDTQYF